Below are 14 T cell receptor beta chains sequenced from a single sample in a study of PD-1 blockade in classical Hodgkin lymphoma. Assay used: immunoSEQ multiplex PCR; TCRdb lists only in-frame clones, some missing. The sample records 15,000 to 20,000 clones, roughly 83% being singletons. Time point described: cycle 4 day 1 (C4D1), after more than five weeks of nivolumab. Each of the patients experienced relapse following autologous stem cell transplantation, and their brentuximab vedotin exposure differed. Magnetic negative selection served to purify CD4+ T cells out of PBMCs that had been thawed. Here the sequenced sample was CD4+ T cells from blood, taken before the fourth cycle of nivolumab. The source is a human donor with classical Hodgkin lymphoma.

The V call is TRBV11-1, the J call TRBJ2-6; perhaps TRBD1 as D (5 bases). V lost 2 bases, J lost 3 bases, and 11 bases lay in between. The CDR3 covers 16 residues. The germline V gene has CDR1 SGHAT and CDR2 FQDESV (reference sequence). CDR3 DNA: TGTGCCAGCAGCTTACCAGGGATGATTGGGGCCAACGTCCTGACTTTC. Protein: CASSLPGMIGANVLTF.

The chain carries TRBV27 and TRBJ2-7, with 8 bases lining up with TRBD1. The CDR3 is 15 residues long. Germline V gene data show CDR1 as MNHEY and CDR2 as SMNVEV (reference sequence). V shed 3 bases and J 1 base; nucleotides not matched to a gene: 5. The CDR3 sequence is CASSFGRDRSYEQYF. CDR3 coding DNA: TGTGCCAGCAGTTTTGGAAGGGACAGGTCCTACGAGCAGTACTTC.

This chain joins TRBV12-2 and TRBJ2-5; the tabulated D call, TRBD1, remains unverified against the DNA. TRBV12-2 is marked as a pseudogene. The CDR3 is 16 amino acids. The CDR3, as DNA: TGTGCAAGTCGCTTAGACGGACAGGGGGTGCTGGAGACCCAGTACTTC. Translated, it gives CASRLDGQGVLETQYF.

The gene calls are TRBV6-6 and TRBJ1-2, with D possibly being TRBD1 (6 bases). Germline CDR1 and CDR2: MNHNY and SVGAGI (reference sequence). The germline V and J ends were trimmed by 6 bases and 5 bases, with 16 bases remaining between them. The length of the CDR3 is 14 residues. The CDR3 DNA is TGTGCCAGCAGATCAACAGGGAGGACTTATGGCTACACCTTC. Protein: CASRSTGRTYGYTF.

The CDR3 DNA sequence: TGTGCCAGCAGCAGGACTAGCGGCTACGAGCAGTACTTC. Its translation: CASSRTSGYEQYF. The chain uses TRBV6-5 and TRBJ2-7; TRBD2 matches 10 bases. The trim removed 6 bases at V and 3 bases at J, leaving 2 bases unmatched. This CDR3 is 13 amino acids long. Per germline, CDR1 MNHEY and CDR2 SVGAGI.

The gene calls are TRBV19 and TRBJ2-4; tentative D call: TRBD1 (7 bases). The CDR3 consists of 15 residues. V shed 4 bases and J shed 3 bases, with 13 bases lying between them. The germline gives CDR1 LNHDA, CDR2 SQIVND (reference sequence). CDR3 coding DNA: TGTGCCAGTAGTACCCGACAGGGACTCAAAAACATTCAGTACTTC. It is translated as CASSTRQGLKNIQYF.

This clone was seen just once. The chain couples TRBV7-9 to TRBJ2-7, with TRBD2 matching over 9 bases. The CDR3 spans 16 residues. Trimming at V came to 6 bases and at J to 5 bases, leaving 14 bases not matched to a gene. Germline V gives CDR1 SEHNR, CDR2 FQNEAQ (reference sequence). CDR3 DNA sequence: TGTGCCAGCAGGCCCCCCGGGCGGGAGGGGCCCCACGAGCAGTACTTC. Translated: CASRPPGREGPHEQYF.

V is TRBV1 and J is TRBJ2-4. TRBV1 is a recognized pseudogene. CDR3 length: 13 residues. CDR3 sequence (DNA): TGCACCAGCAGCCAAGATTGGGAAAACATTCAGTACTTC. It codes for CTSSQDWENIQYF.

V usage is TRBV5-6 and J usage is TRBJ2-7; tentatively, D is TRBD2 (6 bases). The CDR3 contains 15 residues. Germline lookup yields CDR1 SGHDT and CDR2 YYEEEE. V was clipped by 0 bases and J by 4 bases, with 14 bases between them. The CDR3, as DNA: TGTGCCAGCAGCTTGGGCGGGGTGTATGGGTACGAGCAGTACTTC. This gives the protein CASSLGGVYGYEQYF. The entire variable domain, with the rest obtained from reference TRBV5-6 and TRBJ2-7, is as follows: DAGVTQSPTHLIKTRGQQVTLRCSPKSGHDTVSWYQQALGQGPQFIFQYYEEEERQRGNFPDRFSGHQFPNYSSELNVNALLLGDSALYLCASSLGGVYGYEQYFGPGTRLTVT.

The chain is built from TRBV6-6 and TRBJ2-2; unclear D gene. This CDR3 has 11 residues. The germline V and J ends were trimmed by 7 bases and 7 bases, with 7 bases remaining between them. The V gene's germline CDR1 is MNHNY and CDR2 SVGAGI (reference sequence). DNA for the CDR3: TGTGCCAGCAATCATGGCGGGGAGCTGTTTTTT. Translating it yields CASNHGGELFF.

This chain links TRBV5-1 with TRBJ2-3; TRBD2 matches at 13 bases. This CDR3 region has 17 residues. Germline loops: CDR1 SGHRS, CDR2 YFSETQ. With 3 bases clipped from V and 3 bases from J, the junction kept 7 bases outside the gene matches. The CDR3 DNA follows: TGCGCCAGCAGCTCTACTAGCGGGAGGGCTCGGACAGATACGCAGTATTTT. Translating it yields CASSSTSGRARTDTQYF.

The J gene is TRBJ2-4, the V gene TRBV6-5, with D possibly TRBD1 on 5 matching bases. Germline V gene data show CDR1 as MNHEY and CDR2 as SVGAGI. The ends were cut back, 4 bases at V and 3 bases at J, with 13 bases in the middle. This CDR3 spans 15 amino acids. This chain's CDR3 is CASSSGRVGKNIQYF. The CDR3 DNA follows: TGTGCCAGCAGTTCCGGCAGGGTTGGCAAAAACATTCAGTACTTC.

This chain uses TRBV5-1 with TRBJ2-3; TRBD2 aligns across 8 bases. V shed 0 bases and J 5 bases; nucleotides not matched to a gene: 5. Per germline, CDR1 SGHRS and CDR2 YFSETQ. CDR3 length: 15 residues. The CDR3 sequence is CASSLVGLAGDTQYF. DNA of the CDR3: TGCGCCAGCAGCTTGGTGGGGCTAGCGGGAGATACGCAGTATTTT.

The CDR3 reads CASSIVGVGLNEQFF. DNA of the CDR3: TGTGCCAGTAGTATTGTAGGGGTAGGACTGAATGAGCAGTTCTTC. The chain carries TRBV19 and TRBJ2-1; D may be TRBD1 or TRBD2 (5 bases each). CDR3 length: 15 residues. Per germline, CDR1 LNHDA and CDR2 SQIVND (reference sequence). Trimming cost V 3 bases and J 7 bases, with 16 bases left between them.